Described below is a single T cell receptor (beta chain) sequence and its context. Antigen specificity is unknown. CDR1 is GTSNPN and CDR2 is SVGIG in the germline V gene (reference sequence). Trimming cost V 2 bases and J 5 bases, with 6 bases left between them. CDR3 length equals 11 residues. This sample is drawn from a study of metastatic and nonmetastatic thyroid tumors. Overall study results and limits: Reports indicated that malignant thyroid tumors showed significantly higher TCR beta diversity than benign nodules did, in blood and tumor.

TCRdb re-analyzed the PCR reads through MiXCR. The sample includes a few thousand clones, less than 25% of them seen just once. Before thyroid surgery, none of the patients had received any treatment. The chain recombines TRBV30 with TRBJ2-5; no reliable D call. The TCR originated in a male donor with papillary thyroid cancer or a benign thyroid nodule (not recorded which). Some clones in this sample may be carry-over from other donors' samples. What was sequenced was tumor tissue. CDR3 coding DNA: TGTGCCTGGAGTCTTTGGGAGACCCAGTACTTC. Translated: CAWSLWETQYF.